The T cell receptor beta chain under discussion was sequenced for a study of blood T cell repertoires in COVID-19. Study information: Italy, Spain and the United States were the sources of the convalescent and acute COVID-19 samples. The cDNA or gDNA used as material had been derived from T cells, B-cell-depleted T cells, or PBMCs.

Authors' data handling: Amplification of reference gene primers was used by the study to estimate nucleated cell counts. TCRdb keeps only in-frame clones here, not all; method: immunoSEQ multiplex PCR. From that table come the V and J calls and clone size; the DNA was used to work out D and trimming. The sample includes a few hundred thousand clones, about 85% of them seen just once. Germline V gene data show CDR1 as SGHTA and CDR2 as FQGNSA. J gave up 7 bases and V 2 bases, and 11 bases lay outside the gene matches. This CDR3 is built from 15 residues. The sequenced sample was peripheral blood. V gene TRBV7-2 combines with J gene TRBJ2-7; TRBD2 matches at 7 bases. The clonotype comes from a woman between 45 and 60 years old who had recovered from COVID-19. CDR3 sequence reads: CASSLLGAGPGEQYF. CDR3 coding DNA: TGTGCCAGCAGCTTACTTGGAGCGGGGCCAGGGGAGCAGTACTTC.